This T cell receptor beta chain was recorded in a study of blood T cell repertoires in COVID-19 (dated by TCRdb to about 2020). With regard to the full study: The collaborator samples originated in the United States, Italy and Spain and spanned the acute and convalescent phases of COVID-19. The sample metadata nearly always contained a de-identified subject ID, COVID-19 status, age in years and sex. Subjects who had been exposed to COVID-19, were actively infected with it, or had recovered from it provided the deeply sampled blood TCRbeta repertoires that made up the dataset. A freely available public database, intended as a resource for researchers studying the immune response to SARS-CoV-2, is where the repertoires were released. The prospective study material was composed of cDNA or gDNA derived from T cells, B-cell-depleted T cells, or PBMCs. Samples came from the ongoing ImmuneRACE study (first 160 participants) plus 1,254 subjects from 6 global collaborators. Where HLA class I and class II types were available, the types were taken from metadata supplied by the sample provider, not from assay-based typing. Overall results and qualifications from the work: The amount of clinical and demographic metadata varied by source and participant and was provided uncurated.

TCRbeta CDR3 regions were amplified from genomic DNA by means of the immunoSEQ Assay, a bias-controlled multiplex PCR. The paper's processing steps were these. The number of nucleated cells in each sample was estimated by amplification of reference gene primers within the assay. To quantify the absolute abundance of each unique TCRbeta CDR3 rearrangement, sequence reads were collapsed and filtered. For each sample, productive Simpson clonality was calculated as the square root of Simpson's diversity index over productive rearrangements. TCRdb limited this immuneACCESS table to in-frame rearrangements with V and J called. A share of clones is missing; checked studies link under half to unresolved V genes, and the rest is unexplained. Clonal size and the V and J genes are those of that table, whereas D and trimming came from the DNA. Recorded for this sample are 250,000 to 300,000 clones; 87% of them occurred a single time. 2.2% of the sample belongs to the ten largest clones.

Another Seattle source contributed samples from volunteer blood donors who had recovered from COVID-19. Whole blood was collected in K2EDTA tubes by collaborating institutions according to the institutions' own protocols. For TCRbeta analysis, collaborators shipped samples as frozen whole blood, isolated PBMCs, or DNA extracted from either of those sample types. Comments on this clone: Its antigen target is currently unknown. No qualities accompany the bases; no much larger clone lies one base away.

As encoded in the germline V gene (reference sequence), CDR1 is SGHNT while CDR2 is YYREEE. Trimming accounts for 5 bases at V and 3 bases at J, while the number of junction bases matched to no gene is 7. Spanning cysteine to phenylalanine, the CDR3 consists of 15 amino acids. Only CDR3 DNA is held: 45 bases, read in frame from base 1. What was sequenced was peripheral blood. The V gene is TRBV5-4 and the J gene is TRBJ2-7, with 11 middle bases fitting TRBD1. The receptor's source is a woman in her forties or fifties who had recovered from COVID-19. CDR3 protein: CASRDGQGAFYEQYF. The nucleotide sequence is TGTGCCAGCAGAGATGGACAGGGGGCTTTCTACGAGCAGTACTTC.